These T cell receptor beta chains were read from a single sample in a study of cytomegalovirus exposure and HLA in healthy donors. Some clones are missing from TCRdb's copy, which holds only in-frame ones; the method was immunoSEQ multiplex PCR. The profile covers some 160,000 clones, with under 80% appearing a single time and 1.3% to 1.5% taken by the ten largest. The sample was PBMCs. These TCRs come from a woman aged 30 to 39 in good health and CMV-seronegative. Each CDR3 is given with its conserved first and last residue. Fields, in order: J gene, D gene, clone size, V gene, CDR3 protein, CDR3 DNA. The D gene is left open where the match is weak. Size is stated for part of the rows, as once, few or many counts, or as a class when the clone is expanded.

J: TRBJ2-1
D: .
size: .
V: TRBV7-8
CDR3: CASSLSWGDEQFF
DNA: TGTGCCAGCAGCTTGAGTTGGGGAGATGAGCAGTTCTTC

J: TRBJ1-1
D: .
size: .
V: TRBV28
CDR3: CASRNRNSNTEAFF
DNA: TGTGCCAGCAGAAACAGAAATTCGAACACTGAAGCTTTCTTT

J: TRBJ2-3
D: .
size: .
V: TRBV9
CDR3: CASSPSPTDTQYF
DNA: TGTGCCAGCAGCCCAAGCCCCACAGATACGCAGTATTTT

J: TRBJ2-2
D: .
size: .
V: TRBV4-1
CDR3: CASSQGRGGTGELFF
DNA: TGCGCCAGCAGCCAGGGAAGGGGAGGCACCGGGGAGCTGTTTTTT

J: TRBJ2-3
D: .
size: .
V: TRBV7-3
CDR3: CASSLRGADTQYF
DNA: TGTGCCAGCAGCTTAAGAGGCGCAGATACGCAGTATTTT

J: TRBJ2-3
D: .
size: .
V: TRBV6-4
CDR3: CASSVRVTDTQYF
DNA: TGTGCCAGCAGTGTCAGGGTAACAGATACGCAGTATTTT

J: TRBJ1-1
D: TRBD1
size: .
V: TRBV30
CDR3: CAAIRQGSTEAFF
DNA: TGTGCCGCCATTCGACAGGGGAGCACTGAAGCTTTCTTT

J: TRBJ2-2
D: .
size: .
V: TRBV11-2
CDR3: CASSLDQSSSGWSGELFF
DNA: TGTGCCAGCAGCTTAGATCAGTCTTCATCCGGGTGGTCCGGGGAGCTGTTTTTT

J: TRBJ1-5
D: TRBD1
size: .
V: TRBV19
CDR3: CASSIRDRRDSNQPQHF
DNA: TGTGCCAGTAGTATCCGGGACAGGAGAGATAGCAATCAGCCCCAGCATTTT

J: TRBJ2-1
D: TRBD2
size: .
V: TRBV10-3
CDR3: CAISVGGTSYNEQFF
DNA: TGTGCCATCAGTGTGGGAGGGACCTCCTACAATGAGCAGTTCTTC

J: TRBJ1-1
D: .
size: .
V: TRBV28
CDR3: CASSFIQTEAFF
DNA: TGTGCCAGCAGTTTCATCCAAACTGAAGCTTTCTTT

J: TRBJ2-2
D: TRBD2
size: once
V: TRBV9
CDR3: CVSSVRGAAGRTGELFF
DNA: TGTGTCAGCAGCGTAAGAGGTGCAGCGGGACGGACCGGGGAGCTGTTTTTT

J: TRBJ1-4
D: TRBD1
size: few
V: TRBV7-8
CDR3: CASSLVGGTGGALFF
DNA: TGTGCCAGCAGCTTAGTGGGAGGGACAGGGGGCGCATTGTTTTTT

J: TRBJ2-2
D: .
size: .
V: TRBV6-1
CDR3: CASSWDTNTGELFF
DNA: TGTGCCAGCAGTTGGGACACGAACACCGGGGAGCTGTTTTTT

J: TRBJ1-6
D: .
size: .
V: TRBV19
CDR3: CASSISALSPLHF
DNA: TGTGCCAGTAGTATTTCCGCGCTTTCGCCCCTCCACTTT

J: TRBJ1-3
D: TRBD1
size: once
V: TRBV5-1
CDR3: CASAVTKQGASGNTIYF
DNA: TGCGCCAGCGCCGTTACAAAACAGGGGGCCTCTGGAAACACCATATATTTT

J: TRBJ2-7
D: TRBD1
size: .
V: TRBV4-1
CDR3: CASSHRTGLDGQYF
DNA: TGCGCCAGCAGCCACCGGACAGGACTCGACGGGCAGTACTTC

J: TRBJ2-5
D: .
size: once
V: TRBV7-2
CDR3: CASSFVRETQYF
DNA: TGTGCCAGCAGCTTTGTCCGGGAGACCCAGTACTTC

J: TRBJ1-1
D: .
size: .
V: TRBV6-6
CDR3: CASSLRGTEAFF
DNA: TGTGCCAGCAGTTTAAGGGGCACTGAAGCTTTCTTT

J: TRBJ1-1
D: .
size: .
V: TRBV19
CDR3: CASSIPGGPERWAFF
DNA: TGTGCCAGTAGTATCCCCGGGGGGCCCGAGCGGTGGGCTTTCTTT

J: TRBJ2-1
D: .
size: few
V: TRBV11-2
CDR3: CASSPLNRGLNNEQFF
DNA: TGTGCCAGCAGCCCCCTAAACAGGGGACTGAACAATGAGCAGTTCTTC

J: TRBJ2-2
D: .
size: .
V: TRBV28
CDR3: CASSLFGRVGATNTGELFF
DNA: TGTGCCAGCAGTTTATTTGGCAGGGTAGGGGCTACGAACACCGGGGAGCTGTTTTTT

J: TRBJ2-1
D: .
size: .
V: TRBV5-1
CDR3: CASSFSARGHNEQFF
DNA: TGCGCCAGCAGCTTCTCTGCGCGGGGACACAATGAGCAGTTCTTC

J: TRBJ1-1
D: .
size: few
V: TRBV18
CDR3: CASSDSGRAEAFF
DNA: TGTGCCAGCTCCGATTCAGGGAGGGCTGAAGCTTTCTTT

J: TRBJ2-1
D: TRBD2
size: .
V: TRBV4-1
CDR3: CASSQDRSSGEVSYNEQFF
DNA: TGCGCCAGCAGCCAAGATCGGTCTAGCGGGGAGGTCTCCTACAATGAGCAGTTCTTC

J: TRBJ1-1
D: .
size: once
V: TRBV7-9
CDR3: CASSLAYRGEAFF
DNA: TGTGCCAGCAGCTTAGCGTATCGCGGAGAGGCTTTCTTT

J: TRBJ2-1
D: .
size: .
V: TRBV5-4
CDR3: CASSPTGASSYNEQFF
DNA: TGTGCCAGCAGCCCGACAGGAGCGAGCTCCTACAATGAGCAGTTCTTC

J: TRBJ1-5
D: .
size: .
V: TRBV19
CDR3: CASSIVQEDQPQHF
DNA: TGTGCCAGTAGTATAGTCCAGGAAGATCAGCCCCAGCATTTT

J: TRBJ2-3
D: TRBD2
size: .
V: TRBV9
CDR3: CASSGQRTSGAHTQYF
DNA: TGTGCCAGCAGCGGGCAGAGGACTAGCGGGGCTCATACGCAGTATTTT

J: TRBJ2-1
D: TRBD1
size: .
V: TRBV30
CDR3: CAWDRDRGDNEQFF
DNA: TGTGCCTGGGACCGGGACAGGGGGGACAATGAGCAGTTCTTC

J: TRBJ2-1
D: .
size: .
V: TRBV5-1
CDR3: CASTTRGEVYNEQFF
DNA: TGCGCCAGCACCACCAGGGGGGAAGTTTACAATGAGCAGTTCTTC

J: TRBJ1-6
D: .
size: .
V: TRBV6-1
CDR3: CASGRPLPYNSPLHF
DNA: TGTGCCAGCGGGCGTCCCCTTCCTTATAATTCACCCCTCCACTTT

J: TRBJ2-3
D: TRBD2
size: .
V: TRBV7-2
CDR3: CASSILPQAGPTQYF
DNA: TGTGCCAGCAGTATATTACCCCAAGCGGGGCCTACGCAGTATTTT

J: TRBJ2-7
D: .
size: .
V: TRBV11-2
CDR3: CASSLAGGRNYEQYF
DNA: TGTGCCAGCAGCTTGGCCGGAGGACGCAACTACGAGCAGTACTTC

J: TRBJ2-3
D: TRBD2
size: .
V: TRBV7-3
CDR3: CASSPGLAADTQYF
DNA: TGTGCCAGCAGCCCAGGACTAGCTGCAGATACGCAGTATTTT

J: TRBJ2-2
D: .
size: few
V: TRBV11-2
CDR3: CASSLSMSGSLNTGELFF
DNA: TGTGCCAGCAGCTTATCAATGTCGGGGAGCCTAAACACCGGGGAGCTGTTTTTT

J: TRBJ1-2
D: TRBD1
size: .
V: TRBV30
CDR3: CAWNPTGVDYGYTF
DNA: TGTGCCTGGAACCCGACAGGGGTAGACTATGGCTACACCTTC

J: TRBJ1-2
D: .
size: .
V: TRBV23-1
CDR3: CASSLSKLFYGYTF
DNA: TGCGCCAGCAGTCTGAGCAAATTATTCTATGGCTACACCTTC

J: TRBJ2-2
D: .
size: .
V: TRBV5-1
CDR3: CATNPGGANTGELFF
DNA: TGCGCCACCAACCCGGGGGGCGCGAACACCGGGGAGCTGTTTTTT

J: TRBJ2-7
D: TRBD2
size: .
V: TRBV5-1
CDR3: CASSFPPGAGGNYEQYF
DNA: TGCGCCAGCAGCTTCCCGCCGGGAGCGGGGGGAAACTACGAGCAGTACTTC

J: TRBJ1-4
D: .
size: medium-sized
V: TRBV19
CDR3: CASSPGVRNEKLFF
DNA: TGTGCCAGTAGTCCAGGGGTTAGGAATGAAAAACTGTTTTTT

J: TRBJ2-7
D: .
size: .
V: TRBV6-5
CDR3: CASSSPLAGSYEQYF
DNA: TGTGCCAGCAGTTCTCCGCTCGCGGGGTCCTACGAGCAGTACTTC

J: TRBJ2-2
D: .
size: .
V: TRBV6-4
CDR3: CASNPQGNTGELFF
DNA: TGTGCCAGCAATCCACAGGGTAACACCGGGGAGCTGTTTTTT

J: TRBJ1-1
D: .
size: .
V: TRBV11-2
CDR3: CASSRGDTEAFF
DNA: TGTGCCAGCAGTCGAGGAGACACTGAAGCTTTCTTT

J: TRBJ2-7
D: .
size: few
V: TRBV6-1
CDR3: CASSDRGEQYF
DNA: TGTGCCAGCAGTGACAGGGGCGAGCAGTACTTC

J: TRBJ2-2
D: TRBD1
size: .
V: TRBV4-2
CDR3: CASRPGQDTGELFF
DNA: TGTGCCAGCAGGCCGGGACAGGACACCGGGGAGCTGTTTTTT

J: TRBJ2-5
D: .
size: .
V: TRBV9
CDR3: CASSVIAAGETQYF
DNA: TGTGCCAGCAGCGTAATTGCCGCAGGAGAGACCCAGTACTTC

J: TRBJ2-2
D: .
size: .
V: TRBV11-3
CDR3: CASSRQLNTGELFF
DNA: TGTGCCAGCAGCCGACAGTTGAACACCGGGGAGCTGTTTTTT

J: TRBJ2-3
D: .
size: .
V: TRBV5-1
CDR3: CASSSALATGTDTQYF
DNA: TGCGCCAGCAGCTCGGCTCTAGCGACGGGTACAGATACGCAGTATTTT

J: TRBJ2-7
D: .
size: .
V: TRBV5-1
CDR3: CASSLGGQVYEQYF
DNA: TGCGCCAGCAGCTTGGGGGGACAAGTCTACGAGCAGTACTTC

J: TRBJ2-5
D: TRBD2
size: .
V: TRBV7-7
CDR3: CASSYSRGEETQYF
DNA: TGTGCTAGCAGCTACTCACGGGGGGAAGAGACCCAGTACTTC

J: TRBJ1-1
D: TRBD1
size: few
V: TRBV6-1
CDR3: CASSADRFGRHTEAFF
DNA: TGTGCCAGCAGTGCGGACAGGTTCGGACGTCACACTGAAGCTTTCTTT

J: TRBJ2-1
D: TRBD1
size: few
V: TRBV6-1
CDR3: CASTPTGTGDEQFF
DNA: TGTGCCAGCACCCCAACCGGGACAGGAGATGAGCAGTTCTTC